The present T cell receptor (beta chain) was sequenced within a study of T cell responses to AZD1222 COVID-19 vaccine. Study summary: Second doses were pooled across both intervals (about 4 or about 12 weeks).

This clone was seen just once. Its cognate antigen is unknown. Measured with immunoSEQ multiplex PCR; TCRdb has only the in-frame clones, and not every one. Of approximately 150,000 clones in the sample, 85% to 95% were seen once. Study outcomes and limitations: Sampling that yielded the repertoires occurred only after the peak T cell response. There were mostly white British donors and more females than males, and clonal diversity was possibly underestimated. The study found vaccine-associated CD4 TCRs spanning spike, dominant at 160-218 and 743-854.

This CDR3 has 14 amino acids. V shed 0 bases, J shed 3 bases, and the junction held 1 base outside the gene matches. In germline, CDR1 is MNHNY, CDR2 SVGAGI (reference sequence). This sequence originates from an adult in good health. The sequencing used peripheral blood, collected on day 0 of AZD1222 vaccination. The chain links TRBV6-6 to TRBJ2-7; TRBD1 matches at 8 bases. The CDR3 sequence: CASSYSDRGYEQYF. CDR3 coding DNA: TGTGCCAGCAGTTACTCTGACAGGGGCTACGAGCAGTACTTC.